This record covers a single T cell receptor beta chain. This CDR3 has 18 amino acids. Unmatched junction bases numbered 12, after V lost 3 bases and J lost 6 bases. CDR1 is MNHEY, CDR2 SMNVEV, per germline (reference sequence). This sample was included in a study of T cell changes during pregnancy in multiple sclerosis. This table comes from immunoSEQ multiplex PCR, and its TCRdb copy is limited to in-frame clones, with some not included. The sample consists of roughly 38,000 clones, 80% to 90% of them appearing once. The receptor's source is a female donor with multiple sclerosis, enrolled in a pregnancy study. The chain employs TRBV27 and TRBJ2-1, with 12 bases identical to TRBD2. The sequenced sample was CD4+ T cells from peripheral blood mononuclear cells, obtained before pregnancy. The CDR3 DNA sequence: TGTGCCAGCAGTTTGACCCGCCTGACTAGCGGGAGTATCAATGAGCAGTTCTTC. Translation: CASSLTRLTSGSINEQFF.